The entry below describes one T cell receptor beta chain. The junction differs from germline at one of its ends, possibly a read error. In germline, CDR1 is SQVTM, CDR2 ANQGSEA. This CDR3 spans 12 amino acids. This record belongs to a study of T cell repertoires in cytomegalovirus infection. MiXCR was run by TCRdb on the reads, yielding one entry per CDR3 protein. Of under 150,000 distinct CDR3 sequences listed, more than 7% are singletons. The chain is built from TRBV29-1 and TRBJ1-1, with D perhaps matching TRBD1 (6 bases). The TCR sequence derives from a human donor in good health (CMV status not recorded). Some clones in this sample may be carry-over from other donors' samples. Sequenced: PBMCs. The CDR3 here is CTGSRGNTEAFF. The CDR3 coding sequence is TGTACAGGGTCGCGAGGGAACACTGAAGCTTTCTTT.